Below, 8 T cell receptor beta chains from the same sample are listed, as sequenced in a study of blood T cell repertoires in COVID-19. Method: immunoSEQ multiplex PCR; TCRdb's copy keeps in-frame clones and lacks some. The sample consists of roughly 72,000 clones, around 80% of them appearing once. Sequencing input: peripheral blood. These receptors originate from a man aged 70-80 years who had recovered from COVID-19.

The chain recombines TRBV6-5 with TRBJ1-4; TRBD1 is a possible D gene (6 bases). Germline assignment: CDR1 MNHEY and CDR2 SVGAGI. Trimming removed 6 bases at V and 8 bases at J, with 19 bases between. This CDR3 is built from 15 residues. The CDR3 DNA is TGTGCCAGCAGGGGCGAGACAGGACCGGGGGAAAAACTGTTTTTT. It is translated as CASRGETGPGEKLFF.

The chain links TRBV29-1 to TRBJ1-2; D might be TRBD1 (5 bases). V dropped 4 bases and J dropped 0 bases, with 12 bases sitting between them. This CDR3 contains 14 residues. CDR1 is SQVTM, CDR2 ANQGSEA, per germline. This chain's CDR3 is CSVVLTVANYGYTF. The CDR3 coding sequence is TGCAGCGTTGTACTGACAGTAGCTAACTATGGCTACACCTTC.

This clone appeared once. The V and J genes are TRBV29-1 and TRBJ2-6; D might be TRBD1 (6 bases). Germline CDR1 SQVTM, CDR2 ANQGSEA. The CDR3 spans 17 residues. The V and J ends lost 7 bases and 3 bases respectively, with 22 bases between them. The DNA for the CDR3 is TGCAGCGCAAATATTTTCCTCGCAGGGGATGGGGCCAACGTCCTGACTTTC. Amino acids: CSANIFLAGDGANVLTF.

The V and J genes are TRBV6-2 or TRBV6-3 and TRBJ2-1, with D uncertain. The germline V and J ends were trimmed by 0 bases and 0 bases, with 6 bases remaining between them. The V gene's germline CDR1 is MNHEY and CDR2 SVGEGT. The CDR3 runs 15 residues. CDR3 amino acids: CASSYSDTSYNEQFF. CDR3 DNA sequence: TGTGCCAGCAGTTACTCAGACACCTCCTACAATGAGCAGTTCTTC.

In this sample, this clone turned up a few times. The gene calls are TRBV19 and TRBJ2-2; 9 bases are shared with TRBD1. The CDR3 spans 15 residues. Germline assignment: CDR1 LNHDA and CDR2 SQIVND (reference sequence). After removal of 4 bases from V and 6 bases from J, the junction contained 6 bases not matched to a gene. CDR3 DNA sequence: TGTGCCAGTAGTACCCCGGGACAGGGATCCGGGGAGCTGTTTTTT. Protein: CASSTPGQGSGELFF.

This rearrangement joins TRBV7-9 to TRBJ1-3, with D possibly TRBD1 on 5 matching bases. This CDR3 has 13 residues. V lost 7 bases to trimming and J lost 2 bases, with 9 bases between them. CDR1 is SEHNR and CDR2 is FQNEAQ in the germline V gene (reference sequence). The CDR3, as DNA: TGTGCCAGCACCGCAGGGACTGGAAACACCATATATTTT. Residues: CASTAGTGNTIYF. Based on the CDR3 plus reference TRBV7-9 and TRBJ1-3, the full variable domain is DTGVSQNPRHKITKRGQNVTFRCDPISEHNRLYWYRQTLGQGPEFLTYFQNEAQLEKSRLLSDRFSAERPKGSFSTLEIQRTEQGDSAMYLCASTAGTGNTIYFGEGSWLTVV.

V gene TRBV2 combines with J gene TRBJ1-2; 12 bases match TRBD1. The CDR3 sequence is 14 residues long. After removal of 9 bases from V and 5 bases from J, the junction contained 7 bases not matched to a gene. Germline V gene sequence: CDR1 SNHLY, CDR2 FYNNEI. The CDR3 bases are TGTGCCAGTCAACCGGGACAGGGGGCTTATGGCTACACCTTC. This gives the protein CASQPGQGAYGYTF.

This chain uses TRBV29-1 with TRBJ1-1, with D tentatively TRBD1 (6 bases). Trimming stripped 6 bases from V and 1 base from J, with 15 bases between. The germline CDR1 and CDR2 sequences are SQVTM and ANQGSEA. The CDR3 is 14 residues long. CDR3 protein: CSVTTGWGNTEAFF. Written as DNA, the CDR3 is TGCAGCGTCACTACAGGGTGGGGGAACACTGAAGCTTTCTTT.